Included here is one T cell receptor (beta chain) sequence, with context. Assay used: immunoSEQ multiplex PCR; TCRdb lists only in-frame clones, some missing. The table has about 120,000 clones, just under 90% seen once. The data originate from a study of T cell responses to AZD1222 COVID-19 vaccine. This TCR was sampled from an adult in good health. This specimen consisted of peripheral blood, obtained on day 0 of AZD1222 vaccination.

The CDR3 protein is CASSLAPLANTEAFF. The CDR3, as DNA: TGCGCCAGCAGCTTGGCCCCGCTCGCGAACACTGAAGCTTTCTTT. This sequence joins TRBV5-1 and TRBJ1-1, with unresolved D. Trimming left V 0 bases short and J 1 base short, with 10 bases between. Germline V CDR1 and CDR2: SGHRS, YFSETQ. The CDR3 is 15 amino acids.